The present T cell receptor (beta chain) was sequenced within a study of vaccination effects on CD4 cells after COVID-19. Study details: Expansion of antigen-specific CD4+ T cells with viral peptide pools was carried out by the ViraFEST assay before sequencing.

Culture proceeded for 9 to 11 days, and CD4+ T cells were then isolated. Negative nucleocapsid antibody tests before and after vaccination confirmed no previous SARS-CoV-2 infection. A half-volume exchange with IL-2 medium occurred on days 3 and 7. General study findings and limits: Early post-infection timepoints were missing from the study, which also had few convalescent patients.

Germline V gene sequence: CDR1 LGHDT, CDR2 YNNKEL (reference sequence). This CDR3 comprises 14 residues. V shed 1 base and J shed 7 bases, with 8 bases lying between them. The table lists this clone with a few counts. Its cognate antigen is unknown. The method was immunoSEQ multiplex PCR; TCRdb's version includes in-frame clones alone and lacks a portion of them. The table includes tens of thousands of clones, over 50% detected once. Sequencing used CD4+ T cells from PBMCs cultured without peptide, obtained before COVID-19 vaccination. This receptor was obtained from a human donor who received a COVID-19 vaccine. The V gene is TRBV3-1 (or the pseudogene TRBV3-2), the J gene TRBJ1-6, with D possibly TRBD1 on 6 matching bases. The chain's CDR3 is CASSQVDRNSPLHF. The DNA for the CDR3 is TGTGCCAGCAGCCAAGTCGACAGGAATTCACCCCTCCACTTT.